These T cell receptor beta chains were read from a single sample in a study of shared clonotypes between healthy human individuals. Repertoires were generated with immunoSEQ multiplex PCR, while TCRdb's copy carries only in-frame clones and drops some. This table holds more than 550,000 clones, around 70% found once. The sample comprised memory CD4+ T cells sorted from blood. The receptor source for this set is a woman in her twenties or thirties in good health. The conserved cysteine and the conserved F or W are not part of the CDR3 here. Rows give clone size only sometimes, using once, few, many, or a class for an expanded clone.

size	V	J	CDR3
-	TRBV2	TRBJ2-2	ASSELQGPGELF
-	TRBV29-1	TRBJ2-7	SVTGPTYEQY
-	TRBV18	TRBJ2-4	ASSPQIAKNIQY
-	TRBV5-1	TRBJ2-7	ASSAPDRGLYEQY
-	TRBV6-5	TRBJ1-1	ASSRGGQGNTEAF
-	TRBV28	TRBJ1-5	ASRSDRSGGSNQPQH
-	TRBV5-1	TRBJ2-1	ASSLGQNEQF
many	TRBV25-1	TRBJ2-1	ASVSGQGAREQF
-	TRBV5-5	TRBJ2-1	ASSRGSNEQF
-	TRBV9	TRBJ2-7	ASSVGVRADYEQY
-	TRBV25-1	TRBJ2-1	ASSGREKFDEQF
once	TRBV2	TRBJ1-5	ASSEAPSGQNQPQH
-	TRBV7-9	TRBJ2-7	ASSPLTGTSGSRNEQY
-	TRBV2	TRBJ2-7	ASRERAGNYEQY
-	TRBV2	TRBJ2-7	ASKPRGGYEQY
-	TRBV11-1	TRBJ2-7	ASSLALAGDYEQY
-	TRBV19	TRBJ1-5	ASIGQINQPQH
-	TRBV28	TRBJ1-5	ASSLTYQPQH
-	TRBV28	TRBJ2-5	ASSFWGPGQETQY
few	TRBV11-2	TRBJ2-2	ASSLNPGTGRTGELF
-	TRBV9	TRBJ2-1	ASSVTSGREQF
-	TRBV5-1	TRBJ2-5	ASSPTGDKETQY
-	TRBV6-1	TRBJ2-7	ASSSFYEQY
-	TRBV18	TRBJ2-1	ASSGTSGYNEQF
many	TRBV5-1	TRBJ1-2	ASSLGGGGYT
-	TRBV5-5	TRBJ1-1	ASSLQGESEAF